This passage covers 27 T cell receptor beta chains from one sample sequenced in a study of blood T cell repertoires in COVID-19. This table comes from immunoSEQ multiplex PCR, and its TCRdb copy is limited to in-frame clones, with some not included. The table lists 20,000 or so clones, around 81% of them singletons. The sample taken for sequencing was peripheral blood. All receptors come from a man aged 35 to 55 with active or convalescent COVID-19.

This clone was seen a single time. The chain carries TRBV5-4 and TRBJ2-7; D ambiguous. The CDR3 spans 11 residues. Trimming took 0 bases from V and 7 from J, leaving 5 bases between them. From germline, CDR1 is SGHNT and CDR2 YYREEE (reference sequence). The CDR3 spells CASSLAGEQYF. The CDR3 DNA sequence: TGTGCCAGCAGCTTGGCCGGGGAGCAGTACTTC.

The chain's CDR3 is CAWTDNNSPLHF. The CDR3 coding sequence is TGTGCCTGGACAGATAATAATTCACCCCTCCACTTT. The gene calls are TRBV30 and TRBJ1-6; no definite D call. Trimming removed 4 bases at V and 5 bases at J, with 6 bases between. Germline CDR1 is GTSNPN and CDR2 is SVGIG (reference sequence). The CDR3 totals 12 residues.

This chain uses TRBV5-4 with TRBJ2-1; TRBD1 matches at 10 bases. There are 14 residues in the CDR3. The germline V gene encodes CDR1 SGHNT and CDR2 YYREEE (reference sequence). The trim removed 3 bases at V and 5 bases at J, leaving 2 bases unmatched. The CDR3 spells CASSSGQGDNEQFF. The DNA of the CDR3 is TGTGCCAGCAGCTCCGGACAGGGGGACAATGAGCAGTTCTTC. Using reference TRBV5-4 and TRBJ2-1 for the parts outside the CDR3, the full variable domain is ETGVTQSPTHLIKTRGQQVTLRCSSQSGHNTVSWYQQALGQGPQFIFQYYREEENGRGNFPPRFSGLQFPNYSSELNVNALELDDSALYLCASSSGQGDNEQFFGPGTRLTVL.

The chain carries TRBV9 and TRBJ2-1, with a weak D call TRBD1 (6 bases). The germline gives CDR1 SGDLS, CDR2 YYNGEE. The CDR3 sequence is 13 residues long. Between the trimmed V and J ends, which lost 4 bases and 3 bases, there was a span of 8 bases. The CDR3 nucleotides read TGTGCCAGCAGCATGGACAGCTACAATGAGCAGTTCTTC. As protein: CASSMDSYNEQFF.

The chain uses TRBV3-1 (or the pseudogene TRBV3-2) and TRBJ2-3; 8 bases fit TRBD1. V shed 1 base and J 3 bases; nucleotides not matched to a gene: 6. Germline V gene lookup returns CDR1 LGHDT and CDR2 YNNKEL (reference sequence). The CDR3 has 16 amino acids. The CDR3 sequence: CASSQVRTGRTDTQYF. The CDR3 DNA reads TGTGCCAGCAGCCAAGTCCGGACAGGGAGGACAGATACGCAGTATTTT.

V usage is TRBV5-5 and J usage is TRBJ1-5; D is possibly TRBD1 (5 bases). V gave up 4 bases and J gave up 0 bases, with 17 bases separating them. Germline V gives CDR1 SGHKS, CDR2 YYEKEE (reference sequence). This CDR3 has 17 residues. Here the CDR3 reads CASSLDQWGYSNQPQHF. CDR3 nucleotide sequence: TGTGCCAGCAGCCTGGACCAGTGGGGCTATAGCAATCAGCCCCAGCATTTT.

The chain is built from TRBV6-2 or TRBV6-3 and TRBJ1-1; D unclear. The CDR3 contains 14 residues. Germline V gene lookup returns CDR1 MNHEY and CDR2 SVGEGT. V gave up 0 bases and J gave up 7 bases, with 12 bases separating them. This chain's CDR3 is CASSYSRVTGEAFF. The CDR3 region has the DNA TGTGCCAGCAGTTACTCGAGGGTAACCGGTGAAGCTTTCTTT.

The gene calls are TRBV5-6 and TRBJ1-1, with 8 bases lining up with TRBD1. CDR3 length: 13 residues. With V trimmed by 1 base and J by 11 bases, 7 bases remained unmatched. Germline CDR1 and CDR2: SGHDT and YYEEEE. CDR3 nucleotides: TGTGCCAGCAGCTTGTCAGGGGGCGGCGGCGCTTTCTTT. Its protein product is CASSLSGGGGAFF.

V usage is TRBV3-1 (or the pseudogene TRBV3-2) and J usage is TRBJ2-6; 8 bases agree with TRBD1. This CDR3 contains 17 residues. The germline gives CDR1 LGHDT, CDR2 YNNKEL (reference sequence). Trimming at V came to 3 bases and at J to 4 bases, leaving 8 bases not matched to a gene. This CDR3 reads CASSHSNRGAGANVLTF. CDR3 DNA: TGTGCCAGCAGCCACTCGAACAGGGGGGCGGGGGCCAACGTCCTGACTTTC.

The chain links TRBV6-6 to TRBJ2-2; D uncertain. CDR1 MNHNY and CDR2 SVGAGI come from the germline V gene (reference sequence). The V and J ends lost 0 bases and 3 bases respectively, with 8 bases between them. CDR3 length: 15 residues. The CDR3 DNA sequence: TGTGCCAGCAGTTACTCGATACAGCACACCGGGGAGCTGTTTTTT. It encodes CASSYSIQHTGELFF.

This clone has just one count. The CDR3 DNA reads as TGTGCCAGCAGCTGGGGAGATGGAGGGGTAATAGGGTACTTC. This codes for CASSWGDGGVIGYF. This chain connects TRBV7-2 to TRBJ2-7, with a tentative D call TRBD2 (6 bases). This CDR3 region has 14 residues. Between the trimmed V and J ends, which lost 4 bases and 12 bases, there was a span of 22 bases. Germline V gene lookup returns CDR1 SGHTA and CDR2 FQGNSA.

CDR3 residues: CASSQRMTGIDTEAFF. Here the CDR3 DNA reads TGTGCCAGCAGCCAACGGATGACAGGGATCGACACTGAAGCTTTCTTT. The chain uses TRBV13 and TRBJ1-1; 7 bases line up with TRBD1. This CDR3 contains 16 residues. Germline V gene lookup returns CDR1 PRHDT and CDR2 FYEKMQ (reference sequence). Trimming took 5 bases from V and 3 from J; bases not matched to a gene: 12.

CDR3 protein: CASSARTAAYEQYF. CDR3 DNA sequence: TGTGCCAGCAGTGCGAGGACAGCAGCCTACGAGCAGTACTTC. The chain recombines TRBV2 with TRBJ2-7; D perhaps matches TRBD1 (6 bases). The CDR3 consists of 14 residues. The germline V and J ends were trimmed by 4 bases and 2 bases, with 12 bases remaining between them. Per germline, CDR1 SNHLY and CDR2 FYNNEI.

This clone was seen a few times. The V gene is TRBV10-3, the J gene TRBJ1-2, with TRBD1 matching 8 bases. This CDR3 comprises 13 residues. The ends lost 10 bases at V and 4 bases at J; junction bases unmatched: 8. The germline gives CDR1 ENHRY, CDR2 SYGVKD. The CDR3 coding sequence is TGTGCCAGCGAGGCAACAGGGGGCTATGGCTACACCTTC. Protein: CASEATGGYGYTF.

The chain employs TRBV19 and TRBJ1-4; D call uncertain. Looked up from germline, CDR1 is LNHDA and CDR2 is SQIVND (reference sequence). CDR3 length equals 12 residues. V was shortened by 8 bases and J by 6 bases, with 10 bases between the two germline ends. Here the CDR3 DNA reads TGTGCCAGTCGCGGGCCGTATGAAAAACTGTTTTTT. Protein sequence: CASRGPYEKLFF. Full variable domain (outside the CDR3, taken from reference TRBV19 and TRBJ1-4): DGGITQSPKYLFRKEGQNVTLSCEQNLNHDAMYWYRQDPGQGLRLIYYSQIVNDFQKGDIAEGYSVSREKKESFPLTVTSAQKNPTAFYLCASRGPYEKLFFGSGTQLSVL.

The V and J genes are TRBV19 and TRBJ1-5; the match to TRBD1 covers 7 bases. This CDR3 has 15 residues. The ends lost 1 base at V and 5 bases at J; junction bases unmatched: 5. Looked up from germline, CDR1 is LNHDA and CDR2 is SQIVND (reference sequence). CDR3 protein: CASSIGQGNYQPQHF. The DNA for the CDR3 is TGTGCCAGTAGTATAGGACAGGGTAATTATCAGCCCCAGCATTTT.

This clone occurred a few times. V usage is TRBV5-8 and J usage is TRBJ1-5; no firm D call. V was clipped by 1 base and J by 4 bases, with 12 bases between them. The CDR3 extends over 15 amino acids. Per the germline V gene, CDR1 is SGHTS and CDR2 is YDEGEE. The CDR3 nucleotides are TGTGCCAGCAGCTTGTTTTTAGTCTTAAATCAGCCCCAGCATTTT. The encoded protein is CASSLFLVLNQPQHF.

Only a few counts were recorded for this clone. CDR3 region: CASSVTGRTGELFF. The CDR3 nucleotides are TGCGCCAGCAGCGTGACAGGGCGGACCGGGGAGCTGTTTTTT. The chain joins TRBV10-2 to TRBJ2-2, with 7 bases identical to TRBD1. Germline V gene data show CDR1 as WSHSY and CDR2 as SAAADI. The length of the CDR3 is 14 residues. The J segment lost 5 bases and the V segment lost 6 bases, leaving 6 bases of the junction unmatched.

The chain is built from TRBV7-9 and TRBJ2-7; TRBD1 agrees at 10 bases. The junction had 7 bases not matched to a gene; V was cut back by 2 bases and J by 6 bases. The germline V gene encodes CDR1 SEHNR and CDR2 FQNEAQ (reference sequence). There are 15 residues in the CDR3. The CDR3 region is CASSLYWDRGSEQYF. CDR3 sequence (DNA): TGTGCCAGCAGCTTATACTGGGACAGGGGTAGCGAGCAGTACTTC.

This chain connects TRBV4-1 to TRBJ1-1, with a weak D call TRBD1 (5 bases). The CDR3 consists of 12 residues. Trimming removed 0 bases at V and 9 bases at J, with 8 bases between. Germline CDR1 MGHRA, CDR2 YSYEKL. The CDR3 nucleotides are TGCGCCAGCAGCCAAGAGGGGCTTCAAGCTTTCTTT. This codes for CASSQEGLQAFF.

V usage is TRBV4-1 and J usage is TRBJ2-7, with TRBD1 as a possible D gene (6 bases). Looked up from germline, CDR1 is MGHRA and CDR2 is YSYEKL. This CDR3 region has 15 residues. Trimming cost V 4 bases and J 3 bases, with 16 bases left between them. CDR3 nucleotide sequence: TGCGCCAGCAGCCGAGCCTACTCGGACAGCTACGAGCAGTACTTC. The encoded protein is CASSRAYSDSYEQYF.

The chain is built from TRBV27 and TRBJ2-7, with TRBD1 as a possible D gene (6 bases). Germline V gene data show CDR1 as MNHEY and CDR2 as SMNVEV (reference sequence). The CDR3 consists of 14 residues. The V gene lost 3 bases and the J gene lost 4 bases, with 13 bases spanning the gap. This CDR3 reads CASSLDPGVYEQYF. The CDR3 DNA is TGTGCCAGCAGTTTGGATCCAGGGGTTTACGAGCAGTACTTC.

The rearrangement links TRBV5-1 to TRBJ2-7; 8 bases are a match to TRBD1. The J segment lost 4 bases and the V segment lost 0 bases, leaving 6 bases of the junction unmatched. CDR3 length equals 15 residues. In germline, CDR1 is SGHRS, CDR2 YFSETQ. CDR3: CASSLDGQGRYEQYF. The CDR3 DNA reads as TGCGCCAGCAGCTTGGACGGACAGGGTCGATACGAGCAGTACTTC.

The chain recombines TRBV29-1 with TRBJ1-2; maybe TRBD1 (6 bases). This CDR3 contains 12 residues. Trimming removed 7 bases at V and 2 bases at J, with 11 bases between. Germline V gene data show CDR1 as SQVTM and CDR2 as ANQGSEA. The CDR3 is CSALRGNYGYTF. The CDR3 DNA is TGCAGCGCACTCAGGGGAAACTATGGCTACACCTTC.

In this sample, this clone turned up a few times. The chain carries TRBV6-2 or TRBV6-3 and TRBJ1-2, with 7 nucleotides matching TRBD1. After removal of 5 bases from V and 6 bases from J, the junction contained 3 bases not matched to a gene. The CDR3 has 12 amino acids. Germline CDR1 reads MNHEY; CDR2 reads SVGEGT. This CDR3 reads CASSGTDDGYTF. In DNA, the CDR3 is TGTGCCAGCAGTGGGACAGACGATGGCTACACCTTC.

The chain combines TRBV2 with TRBJ1-1; D is unclear. Trimming took 7 bases from V and 5 from J, leaving 8 bases between them. The CDR3 contains 11 residues. The V gene's germline CDR1 is SNHLY and CDR2 FYNNEI. The CDR3 DNA reads as TGTGCCAGCACGACATTTACTGAAGCTTTCTTT. Translated, it gives CASTTFTEAFF.

The chain couples TRBV10-3 to TRBJ1-2; D unclear. V shed 2 bases and J shed 5 bases, with 9 bases lying between them. Germline lookup yields CDR1 ENHRY and CDR2 SYGVKD. This CDR3 region has 13 residues. CDR3 protein: CAISEGLRYGYTF. CDR3 DNA sequence: TGTGCCATCAGTGAGGGACTGAGATATGGCTACACCTTC.